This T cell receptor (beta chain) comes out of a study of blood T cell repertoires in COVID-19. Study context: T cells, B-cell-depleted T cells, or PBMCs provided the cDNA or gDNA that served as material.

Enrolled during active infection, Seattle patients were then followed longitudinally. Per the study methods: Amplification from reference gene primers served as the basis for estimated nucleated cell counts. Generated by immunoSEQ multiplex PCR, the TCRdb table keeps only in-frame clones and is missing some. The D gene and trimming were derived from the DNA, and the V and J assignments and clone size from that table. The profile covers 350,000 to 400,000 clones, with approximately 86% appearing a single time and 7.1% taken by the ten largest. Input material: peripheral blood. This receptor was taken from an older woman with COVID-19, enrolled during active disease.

The CDR3 region has the DNA TGTGCCAGCTCACCTCACAGCTTATCCTATAATTCACCCCTCCACTTT. Its protein is CASSPHSLSYNSPLHF. V and J are TRBV18 and TRBJ1-6; no definite D call. Trimming pared 3 bases from V and 1 base from J, leaving 10 bases between. CDR3 length: 16 amino acids. Per the germline V gene, CDR1 is KGHSH and CDR2 is LQKENI.